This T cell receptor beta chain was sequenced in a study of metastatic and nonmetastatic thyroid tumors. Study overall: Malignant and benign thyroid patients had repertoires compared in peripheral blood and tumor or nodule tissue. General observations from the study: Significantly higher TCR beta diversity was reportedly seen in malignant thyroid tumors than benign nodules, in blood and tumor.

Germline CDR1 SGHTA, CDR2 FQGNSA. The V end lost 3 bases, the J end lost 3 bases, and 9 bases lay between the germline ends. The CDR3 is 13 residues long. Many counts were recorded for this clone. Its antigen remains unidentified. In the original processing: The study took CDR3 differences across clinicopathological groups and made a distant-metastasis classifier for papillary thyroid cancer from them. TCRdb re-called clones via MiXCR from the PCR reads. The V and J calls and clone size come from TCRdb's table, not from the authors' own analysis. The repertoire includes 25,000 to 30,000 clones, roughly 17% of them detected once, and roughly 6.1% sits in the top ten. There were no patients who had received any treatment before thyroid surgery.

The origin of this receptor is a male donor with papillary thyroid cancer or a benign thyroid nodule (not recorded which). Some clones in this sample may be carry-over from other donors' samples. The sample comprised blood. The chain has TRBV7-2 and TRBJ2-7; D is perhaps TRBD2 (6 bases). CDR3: CASSLGTFYEQYF. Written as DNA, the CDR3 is TGTGCCAGCAGCTTGGGGACTTTCTACGAGCAGTACTTC.